The present T cell receptor (beta chain) was sequenced within a study of blood T cell repertoires in COVID-19. TCRdb's table, derived via immunoSEQ multiplex PCR, lists solely in-frame clones and lacks some. The sample contains over 85,000 clones, more than 65% of which appear only once. The V and J ends lost 6 bases and 5 bases, in that order; junction bases with no gene match: 24. Germline CDR1 and CDR2: MNHNY and SVGAGI (reference sequence). This CDR3 has 20 residues. The sequence was collected from a man between 60 and 75 years old with acute or convalescent COVID-19. The V call is TRBV6-6, the J call TRBJ2-3; 9 bases align to TRBD1. Sequencing was done on a sample of peripheral blood. The CDR3 spells CASSSRRRPRGGQGGDTQYF. CDR3 nucleotides: TGTGCCAGCAGCTCCAGAAGGAGACCGAGGGGGGGACAGGGTGGAGATACGCAGTATTTT.